This paragraph covers one T cell receptor beta chain sequence. These data originate in a study of blood T cell repertoires in COVID-19. The CDR3 extends over 15 amino acids. Germline V lookup: CDR1 SGDLS, CDR2 YYNGEE. V lost 0 bases to trimming and J lost 0 bases, with 7 bases between them. Profiling relied on immunoSEQ multiplex PCR, and the TCRdb table lists in-frame clones only, not all of them. The sample carries 150,000 to 200,000 clones, about 89% recorded once. The sequenced sample consisted of peripheral blood. This chain joins TRBV9 and TRBJ2-1; D remains ambiguous. The sequence was obtained from a man aged 40-49 years with acute or convalescent COVID-19. The CDR3 loop is CASSVGANSYNEQFF. The CDR3 region has the DNA TGTGCCAGCAGCGTAGGGGCCAACTCCTACAATGAGCAGTTCTTC.